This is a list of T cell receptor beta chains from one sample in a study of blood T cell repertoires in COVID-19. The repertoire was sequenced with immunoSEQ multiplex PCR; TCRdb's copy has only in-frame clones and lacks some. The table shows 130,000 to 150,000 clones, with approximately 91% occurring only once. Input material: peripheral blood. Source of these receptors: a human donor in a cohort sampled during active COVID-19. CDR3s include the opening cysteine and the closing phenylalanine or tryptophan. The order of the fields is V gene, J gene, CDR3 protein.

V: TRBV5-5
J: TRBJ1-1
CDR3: CASSLGQGRTEAFF

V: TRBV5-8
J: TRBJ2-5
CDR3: CASSLRDRGKETQYF

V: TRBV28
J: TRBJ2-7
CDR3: CASSSTFIYGTSGTPYEQYF

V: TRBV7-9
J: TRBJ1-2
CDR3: CASSRDSIRYGYTF

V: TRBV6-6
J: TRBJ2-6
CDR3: CASSLTGTSIPGANVLTF

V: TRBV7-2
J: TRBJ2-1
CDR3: CASSQGLAGAQGEQFF

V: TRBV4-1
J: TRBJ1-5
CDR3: CASSPVLNRENNQPQHF

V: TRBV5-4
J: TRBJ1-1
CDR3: CASRPGQGKITEAFF

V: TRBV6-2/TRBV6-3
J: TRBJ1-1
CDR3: CASSRGKGTGHLNTEAFF

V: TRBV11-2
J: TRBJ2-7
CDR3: CASSPGGAGTEQYF

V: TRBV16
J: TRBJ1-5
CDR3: CASSHHRPQGAHQPQHF

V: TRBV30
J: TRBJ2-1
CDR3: CAWGQGSYNEQFF

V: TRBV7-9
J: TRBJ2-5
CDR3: CASSSSGVLGLAQETQYF

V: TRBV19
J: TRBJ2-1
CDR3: CASMGGLSYNEQFF

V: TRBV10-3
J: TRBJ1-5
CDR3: CAISGDRSDADQPQHF

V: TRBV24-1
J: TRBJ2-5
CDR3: CATSDWGGQETQYF

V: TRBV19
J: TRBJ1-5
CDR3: CASSMTADQPQHF

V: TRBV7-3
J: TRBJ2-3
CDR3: CASSPDRGYTDTQYF

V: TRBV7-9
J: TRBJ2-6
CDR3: CASSLAGPGANVLTF

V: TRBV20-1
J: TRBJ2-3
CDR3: CSASPLASQYF

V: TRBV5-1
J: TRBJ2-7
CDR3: CASSLAGPPSYEQYF

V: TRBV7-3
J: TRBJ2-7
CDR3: CASSLTGDEQYF

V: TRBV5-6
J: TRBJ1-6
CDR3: CASSRRGSYNSPLHF

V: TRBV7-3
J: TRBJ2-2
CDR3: CASSLLPITGELFF

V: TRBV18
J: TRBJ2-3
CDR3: CASSLAGGSTDTQYF

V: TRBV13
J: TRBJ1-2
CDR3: CASSGQGANYGYTF

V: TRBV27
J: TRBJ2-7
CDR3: CAIRDREYEQYF

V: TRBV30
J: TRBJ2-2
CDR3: CAWTHEGGWNTGELFF

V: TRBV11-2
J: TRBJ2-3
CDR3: CASSPRGQDTDTQYF

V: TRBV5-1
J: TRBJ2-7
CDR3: CASSGGQATMEYF

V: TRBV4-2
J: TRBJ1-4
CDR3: CASSQATTATNEKLFF

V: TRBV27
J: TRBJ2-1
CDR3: CASSTGNAPNEQFF

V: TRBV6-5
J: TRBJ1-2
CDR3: CASSYSGQGSGYTF

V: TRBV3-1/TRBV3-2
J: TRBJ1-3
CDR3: CASSRRRQGRDTIYF

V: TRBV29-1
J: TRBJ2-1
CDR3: CSVEGPSSYNEQFF

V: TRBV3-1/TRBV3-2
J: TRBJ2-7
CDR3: CASSQLGGASSYEQYF

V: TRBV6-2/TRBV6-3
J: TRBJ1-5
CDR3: CASSLGQTEGRQPQHF

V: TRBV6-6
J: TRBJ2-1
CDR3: CASRVGQINNEQFF

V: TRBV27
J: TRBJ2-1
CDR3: CASNGGRNEQFF

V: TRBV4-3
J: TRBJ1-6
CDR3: CASSQVTGGRSYNSPLHF

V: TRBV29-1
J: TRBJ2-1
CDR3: CSVRGRISSYNEQFF

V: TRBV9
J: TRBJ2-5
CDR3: CASSVGGRLIETQYF

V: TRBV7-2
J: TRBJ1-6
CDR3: CASSPRQGPVGNSPLHF

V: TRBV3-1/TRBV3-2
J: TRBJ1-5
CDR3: CASSPTSEIRQGNQPQHF

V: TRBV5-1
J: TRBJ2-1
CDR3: CASSLEQGPYNEQFF